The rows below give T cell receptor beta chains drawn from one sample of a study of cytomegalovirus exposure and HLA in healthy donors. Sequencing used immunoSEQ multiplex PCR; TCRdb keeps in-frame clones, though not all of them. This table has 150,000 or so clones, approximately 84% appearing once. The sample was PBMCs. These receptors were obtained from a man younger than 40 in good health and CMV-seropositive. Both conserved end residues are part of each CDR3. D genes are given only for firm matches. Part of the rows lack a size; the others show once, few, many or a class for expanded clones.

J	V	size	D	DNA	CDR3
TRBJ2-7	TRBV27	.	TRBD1	TGTGCCAGCGGGGAGAGACAGGGCCCCGACTACGAGCAGTACTTC	CASGERQGPDYEQYF
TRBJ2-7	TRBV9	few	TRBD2	TGTGCCAGCAGCGTAGGACCAGCGGGGTACGAGCAGTACTTC	CASSVGPAGYEQYF
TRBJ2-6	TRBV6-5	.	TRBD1	TGTGCCAGCAGCCGCGGGACAGGGGGGGCCAACGTCCTGACTTTC	CASSRGTGGANVLTF
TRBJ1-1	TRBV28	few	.	TGTGCCAGCAGTTTGACCGAAGGGGACACTGAAGCTTTCTTT	CASSLTEGDTEAFF
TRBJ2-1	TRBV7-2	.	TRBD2	TGTGCCAGCAGCATCACTAGCGGGGACTACAATGAGCAGTTCTTC	CASSITSGDYNEQFF
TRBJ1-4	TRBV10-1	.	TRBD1	TGCGCCAGCAGTACAGGGGGCTCTAATGAAAAACTGTTTTTT	CASSTGGSNEKLFF
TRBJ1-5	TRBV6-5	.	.	TGTGCCATTACGCAGGGTGTCAATCAGCCCCAGCATTTT	CAITQGVNQPQHF
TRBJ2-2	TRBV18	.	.	TGTGCCAGCTCACCACCTGGCAACGCGAACACCGGGGAGCTGTTTTTT	CASSPPGNANTGELFF
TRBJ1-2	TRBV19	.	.	TGTGCCACAACTCCGGGACAAGGTTCCTATGGCTACACCTTC	CATTPGQGSYGYTF
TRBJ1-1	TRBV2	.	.	TGTGCCAGCAGTGAAGCCCGACAGAACACTGAAGCTTTCTTT	CASSEARQNTEAFF
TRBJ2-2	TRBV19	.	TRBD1	TGTGCCAGTAGTGACAGGGGGACGACCGGGGAGCTGTTTTTT	CASSDRGTTGELFF
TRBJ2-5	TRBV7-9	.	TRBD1	TGTGCCAGCAGCTCAGGACAGGGAAGGACCCAGTACTTC	CASSSGQGRTQYF
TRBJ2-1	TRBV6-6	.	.	TGTGCCACGCGCGGGGTAGGTGAGCAGTTCTTC	CATRGVGEQFF
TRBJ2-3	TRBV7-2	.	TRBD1	TGTGCCAGCAGCCCGGGACAGGTAGACACAGATACGCAGTATTTT	CASSPGQVDTDTQYF
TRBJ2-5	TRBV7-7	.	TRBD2	TGTGCCAGCTCTAGCGGGAGGACCCAAGAGACCCAGTACTTC	CASSSGRTQETQYF
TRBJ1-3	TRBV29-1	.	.	TGCAGCGTTGACGGGGAACACTCTGGAAACACCATATATTTT	CSVDGEHSGNTIYF
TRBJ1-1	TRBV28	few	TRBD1	TGTGCCAGCGTGCGACAGGGAACTGAAGCTTTCTTT	CASVRQGTEAFF
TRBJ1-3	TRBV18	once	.	TGTGCCAGCTCACCGCCGGGCCCCGGGGAAGGAAACACCATATATTTT	CASSPPGPGEGNTIYF
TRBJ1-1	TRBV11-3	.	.	TGTGCCAGCAGCGATTCCCCAGGGGCCGAAGCTTTCTTT	CASSDSPGAEAFF
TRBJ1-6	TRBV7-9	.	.	TGTGCCAGCGGTTTTGGTGAGAATTCACCCCTCCACTTT	CASGFGENSPLHF
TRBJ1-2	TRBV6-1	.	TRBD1	TGTGCCAGCAGTGAAACAGGGGGGTATGGCTACACCTTC	CASSETGGYGYTF
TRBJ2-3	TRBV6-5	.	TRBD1	TGTGCCAGCAGTTACCCCGCAGGGGGCCAAGATACGCAGTATTTT	CASSYPAGGQDTQYF
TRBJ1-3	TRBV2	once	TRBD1	TGTGCCAGCAGCCAATCCGGGACAGGGGACTCTGGAAACACCATATATTTT	CASSQSGTGDSGNTIYF
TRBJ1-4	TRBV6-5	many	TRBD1	TGTGCCAGCAGGGAGACAGGGGGTCAGGCTGAAAAACTGTTTTTT	CASRETGGQAEKLFF
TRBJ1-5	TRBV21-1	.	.	TGTGCCAGCAGCACTCCGGGACAGGGGGTTAATCAGCCCCAGCATTTT	CASSTPGQGVNQPQHF
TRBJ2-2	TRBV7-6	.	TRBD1	TGTGCCAGCAGCCCCCGACAGGGCGCGAACACCGGGGAGCTGTTTTTT	CASSPRQGANTGELFF
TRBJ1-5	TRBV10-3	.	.	TGTGCCATCAGTGAGTGGGGGGGACATCGGGAGCCCCAGCATTTT	CAISEWGGHREPQHF
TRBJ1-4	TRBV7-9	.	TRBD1	TGTGCCAGCAGCTTAGGGGGACAGACAACTAATGAAAAACTGTTTTTT	CASSLGGQTTNEKLFF
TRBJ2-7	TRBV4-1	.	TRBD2	TGCGCCAGCAGCCCACTCGGGAGACTAGCGGGTGAGTTGTCCTACGAGCAGTACTTC	CASSPLGRLAGELSYEQYF
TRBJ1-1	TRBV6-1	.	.	TGTGCCAGCAGTGAAGTGGGAGACGGTGAAGCTTTCTTT	CASSEVGDGEAFF
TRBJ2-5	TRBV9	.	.	TGTGCCAGCAGCGAAGCAGCGTACCAAGAGACCCAGTACTTC	CASSEAAYQETQYF
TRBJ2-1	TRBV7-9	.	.	TGTGCCAGCAGCCTTACTAGTAACAATGAGCAGTTCTTC	CASSLTSNNEQFF
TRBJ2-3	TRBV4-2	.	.	TGTGCCAGCAGCCAAGTAACGGGAAGCACAGATACGCAGTATTTT	CASSQVTGSTDTQYF
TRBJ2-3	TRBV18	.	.	TGTGCCAGCTCACTATTATCGGGACGGACCGGGGGAGATACGCAGTATTTT	CASSLLSGRTGGDTQYF
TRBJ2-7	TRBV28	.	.	TGTGCCAGCAGTCTGACCTCGACAGGATACTACTACGAGCAGTACTTC	CASSLTSTGYYYEQYF
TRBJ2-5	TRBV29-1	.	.	TGCAGCGTTGCTGTAGCGCAAGAGACCCAGTACTTC	CSVAVAQETQYF
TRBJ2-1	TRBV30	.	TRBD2	TGTGCCTGGAGGGCGCTAGCGGGTGGGAACAATGAGCAGTTCTTC	CAWRALAGGNNEQFF
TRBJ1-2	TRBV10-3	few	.	TGTGCCATCAGCCCGGCTAGTGGTAACGGCTACACCTTC	CAISPASGNGYTF
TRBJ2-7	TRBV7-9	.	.	TGTGCCAGCAGCTTAGATTACAGATACGAGCAGTACTTC	CASSLDYRYEQYF
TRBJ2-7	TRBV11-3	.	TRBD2	TGTGCCAGCAGCTTTCTTGCGGGAGTGTTATACGAGCAGTACTTC	CASSFLAGVLYEQYF
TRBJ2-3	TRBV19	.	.	TGTGCCAGTAGCATAGTCTCGGGACTGATCACAGATACGCAGTATTTT	CASSIVSGLITDTQYF
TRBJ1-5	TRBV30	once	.	TGTGCCTGGAGTGTACAGGCAAGCTCTAATCAGCCCCAGCATTTT	CAWSVQASSNQPQHF
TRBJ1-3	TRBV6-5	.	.	TGTGCCAGCATTGAAGGGAGCGGTGGAAACACCATATATTTT	CASIEGSGGNTIYF
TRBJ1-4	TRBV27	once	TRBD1	TGTGCCAGCAGACCAGGGGGCGGCGGGGGAAAACTGTTTTTT	CASRPGGGGGKLFF
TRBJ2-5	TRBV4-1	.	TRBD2	TGCGCCAGCACCCAGGCTAGCGGGGGGGCTATAGAGACCCAGTACTTC	CASTQASGGAIETQYF
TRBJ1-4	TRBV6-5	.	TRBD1	TGTGCCAGCAGTTACTCGACAGGGCTTGGTGAAAAACTGTTTTTT	CASSYSTGLGEKLFF
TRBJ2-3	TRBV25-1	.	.	TGTGCCAGCAGTGAAGGCGCTAGTGTTATCGGTACGCAGTATTTT	CASSEGASVIGTQYF
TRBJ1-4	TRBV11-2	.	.	TGTGCCAGCAGCTTAGTTCGGCAGGGTGTGCTGTTTTTT	CASSLVRQGVLFF
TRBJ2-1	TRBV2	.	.	TGTGCCACTCCGGGGACTTCTCGATTACTAGAGTCGGGTGAGCAGTTCTTC	CATPGTSRLLESGEQFF
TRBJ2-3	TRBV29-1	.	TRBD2	TGCAGCGTTGATTTCCCTAGCGGAACAGATACGCAGTATTTT	CSVDFPSGTDTQYF
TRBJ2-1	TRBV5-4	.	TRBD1	TGTGCCAGCACTCCCCCGGGACAGGGGTACAATGAGCAGTTCTTC	CASTPPGQGYNEQFF